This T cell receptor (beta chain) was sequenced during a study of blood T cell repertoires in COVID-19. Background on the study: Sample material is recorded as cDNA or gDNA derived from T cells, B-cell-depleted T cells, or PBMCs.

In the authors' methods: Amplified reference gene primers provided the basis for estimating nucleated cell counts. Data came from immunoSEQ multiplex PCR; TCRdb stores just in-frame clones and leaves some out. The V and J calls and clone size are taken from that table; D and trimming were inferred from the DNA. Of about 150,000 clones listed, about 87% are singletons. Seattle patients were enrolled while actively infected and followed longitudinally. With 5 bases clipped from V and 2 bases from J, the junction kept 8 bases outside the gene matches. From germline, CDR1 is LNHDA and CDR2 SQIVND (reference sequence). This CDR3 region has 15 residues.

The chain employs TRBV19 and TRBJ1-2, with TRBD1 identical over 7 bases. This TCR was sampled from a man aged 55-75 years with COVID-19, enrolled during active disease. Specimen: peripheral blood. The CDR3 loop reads CASSVAATGNYGYTF. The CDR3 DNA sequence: TGTGCCAGTAGTGTTGCCGCGACAGGGAACTATGGCTACACCTTC.